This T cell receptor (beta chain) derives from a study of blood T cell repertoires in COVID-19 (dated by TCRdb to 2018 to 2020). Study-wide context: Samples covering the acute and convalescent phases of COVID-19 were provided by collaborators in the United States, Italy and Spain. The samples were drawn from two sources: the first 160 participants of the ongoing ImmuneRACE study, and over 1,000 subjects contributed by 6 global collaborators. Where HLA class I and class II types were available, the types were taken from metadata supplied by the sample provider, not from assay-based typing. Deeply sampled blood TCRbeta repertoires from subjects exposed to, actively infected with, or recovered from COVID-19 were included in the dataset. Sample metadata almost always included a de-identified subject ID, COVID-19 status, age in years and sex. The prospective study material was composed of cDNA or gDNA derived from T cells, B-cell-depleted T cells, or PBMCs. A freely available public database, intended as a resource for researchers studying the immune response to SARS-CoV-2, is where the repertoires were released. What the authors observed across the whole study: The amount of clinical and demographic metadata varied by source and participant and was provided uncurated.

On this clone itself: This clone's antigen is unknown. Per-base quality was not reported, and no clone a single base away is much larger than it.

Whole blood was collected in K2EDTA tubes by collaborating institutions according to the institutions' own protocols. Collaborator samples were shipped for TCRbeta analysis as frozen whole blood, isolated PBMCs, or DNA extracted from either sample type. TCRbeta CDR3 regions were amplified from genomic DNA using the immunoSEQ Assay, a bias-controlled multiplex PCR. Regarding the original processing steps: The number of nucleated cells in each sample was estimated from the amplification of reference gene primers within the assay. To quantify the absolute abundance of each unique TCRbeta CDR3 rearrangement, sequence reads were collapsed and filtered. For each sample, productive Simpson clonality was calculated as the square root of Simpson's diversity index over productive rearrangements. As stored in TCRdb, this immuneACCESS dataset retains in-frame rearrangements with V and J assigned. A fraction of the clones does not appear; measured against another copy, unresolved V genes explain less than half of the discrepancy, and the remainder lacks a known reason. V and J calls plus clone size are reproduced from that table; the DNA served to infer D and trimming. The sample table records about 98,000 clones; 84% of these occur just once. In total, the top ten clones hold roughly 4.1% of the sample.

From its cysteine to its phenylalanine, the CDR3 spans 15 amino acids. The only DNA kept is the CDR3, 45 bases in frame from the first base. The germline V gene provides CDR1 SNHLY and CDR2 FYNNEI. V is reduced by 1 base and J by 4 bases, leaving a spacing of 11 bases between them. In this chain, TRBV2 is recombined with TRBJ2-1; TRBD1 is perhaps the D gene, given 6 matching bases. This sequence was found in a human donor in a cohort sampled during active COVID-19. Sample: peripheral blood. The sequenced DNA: TGTGCCAGCAGTGAAGAGGGACAAAGATACAATGAGCAGTTCTTC. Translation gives CASSEEGQRYNEQFF. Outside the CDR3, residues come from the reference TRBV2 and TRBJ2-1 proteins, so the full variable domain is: EPEVTQTPSHQVTQMGQEVILRCVPISNHLYFYWYRQILGQKVEFLVSFYNNEISEKSEIFDDQFSVERPDGSNFTLKIRSTKLEDSAMYFCASSEEGQRYNEQFFGPGTRLTVL.